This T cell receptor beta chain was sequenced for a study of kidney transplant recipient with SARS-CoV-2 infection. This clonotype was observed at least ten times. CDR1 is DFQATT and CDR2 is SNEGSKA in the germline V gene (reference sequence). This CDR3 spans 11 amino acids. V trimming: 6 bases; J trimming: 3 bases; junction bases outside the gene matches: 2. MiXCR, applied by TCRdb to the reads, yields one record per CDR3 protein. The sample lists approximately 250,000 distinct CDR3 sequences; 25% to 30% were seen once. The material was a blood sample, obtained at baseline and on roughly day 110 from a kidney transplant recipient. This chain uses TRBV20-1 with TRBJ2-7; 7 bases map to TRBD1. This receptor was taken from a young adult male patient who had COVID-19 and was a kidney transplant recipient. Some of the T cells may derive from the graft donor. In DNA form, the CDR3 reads TGCAGTGCAGGGACAGTCTACGAGCAGTACTTC. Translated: CSAGTVYEQYF.